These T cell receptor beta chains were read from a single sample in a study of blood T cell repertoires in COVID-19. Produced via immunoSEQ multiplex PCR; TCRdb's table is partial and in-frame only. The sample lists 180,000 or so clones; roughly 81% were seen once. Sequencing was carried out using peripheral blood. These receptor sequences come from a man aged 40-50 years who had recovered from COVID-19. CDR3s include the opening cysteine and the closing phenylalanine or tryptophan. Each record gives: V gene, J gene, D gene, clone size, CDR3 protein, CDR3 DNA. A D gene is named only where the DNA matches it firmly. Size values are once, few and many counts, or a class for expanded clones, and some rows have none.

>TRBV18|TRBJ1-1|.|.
CASSLGQPKADTEAFF
TGTGCCAGCTCCCTTGGACAGCCAAAGGCGGACACTGAAGCTTTCTTT
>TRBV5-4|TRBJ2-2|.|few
CASTGLGGLNTGELFF
TGTGCCAGCACCGGATTGGGGGGGCTGAACACCGGGGAGCTGTTTTTT
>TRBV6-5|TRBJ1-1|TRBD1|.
CASSRTGGGAFF
TGTGCCAGCAGTCGGACAGGGGGAGGGGCTTTCTTT
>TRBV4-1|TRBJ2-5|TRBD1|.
CASSQLPGTAQETQYF
TGCGCCAGCAGCCAGTTACCTGGGACAGCCCAAGAGACCCAGTACTTC
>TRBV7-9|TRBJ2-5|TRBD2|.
CASRPVSSGQETQYF
TGTGCCAGCAGGCCAGTCTCTAGCGGACAAGAGACCCAGTACTTC
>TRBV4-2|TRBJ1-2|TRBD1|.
CASSQAPGQDYGYTF
TGTGCCAGCAGCCAAGCACCGGGACAGGACTATGGCTACACCTTC
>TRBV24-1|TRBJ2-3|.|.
CATSLSGDTQYF
TGTGCCACCAGTCTCAGCGGAGATACGCAGTATTTT
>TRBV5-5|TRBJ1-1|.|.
CASRLTPGGNTEAFF
TGTGCCAGCAGACTGACACCAGGTGGGAACACTGAAGCTTTCTTT
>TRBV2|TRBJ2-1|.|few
CASRRAYSGLSNEQFF
TGTGCCAGCAGGAGGGCCTATTCGGGCCTCTCCAATGAGCAGTTCTTC
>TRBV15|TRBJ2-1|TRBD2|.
CATSSRTSGIYEQFF
TGTGCCACCAGCTCACGGACTAGCGGGATATATGAGCAGTTCTTC
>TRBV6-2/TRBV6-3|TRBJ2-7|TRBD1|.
CASSYDRVKQYF
TGTGCCAGCAGTTACGACAGGGTGAAGCAGTACTTC
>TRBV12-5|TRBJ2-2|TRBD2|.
CASGLASGGIHTGELFF
TGTGCTAGTGGTTTGGCAAGCGGGGGGATCCACACCGGGGAGCTGTTTTTT
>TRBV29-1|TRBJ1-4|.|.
CSVGVMNNEKLFF
TGCAGCGTTGGAGTGATGAACAATGAAAAACTGTTTTTT
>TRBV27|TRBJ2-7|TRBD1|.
CASSLPGQVSSYEQYF
TGTGCCAGCAGTTTACCGGGACAGGTAAGCTCCTACGAGCAGTACTTC
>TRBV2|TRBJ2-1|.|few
CASSLADQQFF
TGTGCCAGCAGTTTAGCGGACCAGCAGTTCTTC
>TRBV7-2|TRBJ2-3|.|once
CASSLGAGGTDTQYF
TGTGCCAGCAGCTTAGGGGCAGGGGGCACAGATACGCAGTATTTT
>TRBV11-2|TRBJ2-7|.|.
CASSLQGLSYEQYF
TGTGCCAGCAGCTTACAGGGTTTATCCTACGAGCAGTACTTC
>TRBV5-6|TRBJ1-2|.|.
CASSLLSDNYGYTF
TGTGCCAGCAGCTTACTCAGCGATAACTATGGCTACACCTTC
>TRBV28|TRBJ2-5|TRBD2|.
CASSLAGARETQYF
TGTGCCAGCAGTCTAGCGGGAGCTAGAGAGACCCAGTACTTC
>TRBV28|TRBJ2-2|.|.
CASRGNRFSETGELFF
TGTGCCAGCAGGGGTAACAGGTTTTCTGAGACCGGGGAGCTGTTTTTT
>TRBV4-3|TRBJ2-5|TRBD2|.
CASSQDSGRRETQYF
TGCGCCAGCAGCCAAGATTCCGGGAGGAGGGAGACCCAGTACTTC
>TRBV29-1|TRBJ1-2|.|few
CSVLQGLGYTF
TGCAGCGTTCTACAGGGCCTGGGCTACACCTTC
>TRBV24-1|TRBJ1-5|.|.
CATSGGTDQPQHF
TGTGCCACCAGTGGAGGTACGGATCAGCCCCAGCATTTT
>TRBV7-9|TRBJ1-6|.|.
CASSLTYSSSYNSPLHF
TGTGCCAGCAGCTTAACCTACTCGAGCTCCTATAATTCACCCCTCCACTTT
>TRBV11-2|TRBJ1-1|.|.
CASSQAVGGKNTEAFF
TGTGCCAGCAGCCAAGCGGTTGGGGGGAAGAACACTGAAGCTTTCTTT
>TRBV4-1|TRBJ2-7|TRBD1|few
CASSQDRARGTKEQYF
TGCGCCAGCAGCCAAGATCGGGCCAGGGGGACGAAAGAGCAGTACTTC
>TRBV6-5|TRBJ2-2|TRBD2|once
CASIRAGVNTGELFF
TGTGCCAGCATACGGGCGGGAGTGAACACCGGGGAGCTGTTTTTT
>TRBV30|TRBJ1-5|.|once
CAWSLSNQPQHF
TGTGCCTGGAGTCTAAGCAATCAGCCCCAGCATTTT